The 10 T cell receptor beta chains presented below share a single source sample, sequenced in a study of T cells after yellow fever vaccination (dated by TCRdb to between 2017 and 2020). The treatment or condition tag for this specimen amounts to: live attenuated yellow fever vaccine strain. The receptor library was made with 5' RACE. The run used an Illumina HiSeq 2500. TCRdb cleaned the public reads at Q25 with fastp, built clones with MiXCR and kept in-frame beta chains. Entries that share a CDR3 protein sequence are merged under the most common genes and DNA. The sample records roughly 85,000 distinct CDR3 sequences, roughly 15% of which are singletons. The ten largest make up around 23% of the sample. The source material was CD8+ T cells not binding an NS4B(214-222) dextramer, sorted from PBMCs, sampled roughly 20 days after the first yellow fever vaccination. The meaning of the sample's cell subset or site label: NS4B epitope dextramer-negative CD8 T cells. The receptors originated from a man in his late teens or twenties who received the YFV17D yellow fever vaccine.

This clonotype was detected a few times. This chain links TRBV7-3 with TRBJ2-1; 10 nucleotides match TRBD2. Germline V gene lookup returns CDR1 SGHTA and CDR2 FQGTGA. Unmatched junction bases numbered 9, after V lost 0 bases and J lost 7 bases. This CDR3 region has 17 residues. CDR3 nucleotides: TGTGCCAGCAGCTTAACGTATAGCGGGGGGATCTTAAATGAGCAGTTCTTC. Its protein product is CASSLTYSGGILNEQFF.

This clonotype was detected only a few times. This chain connects TRBV29-1 to TRBJ2-1, with 7 nucleotides matching TRBD1. CDR1 is SQVTM, CDR2 ANQGSEA, per germline. V lost 7 bases, J lost 3 bases, and 6 bases stayed unmatched. CDR3 length equals 13 residues. The CDR3 spells CSATGTDYNEQFF. The CDR3 bases are TGCAGCGCGACCGGGACAGACTACAATGAGCAGTTCTTC.

This clonotype showed up many times. The V gene is TRBV3-1, the J gene TRBJ2-1, with D possibly being TRBD1 (5 bases). CDR1 LGHDT and CDR2 YNNKEL come from the germline V gene (reference sequence). V was clipped by 3 bases and J by 4 bases, with 13 bases between them. This CDR3 region has 15 residues. The CDR3 protein is CASSQTLTVYNEQFF. The DNA for the CDR3 is TGTGCCAGCAGCCAGACCCTGACAGTGTACAATGAGCAGTTCTTC.

In this sample, this clonotype turned up many times. The chain uses TRBV7-6 and TRBJ1-5; no reliable D call. The V end was cut by 4 bases, the J end by 0 bases, with 10 bases between. The germline V gene encodes CDR1 SGHVS and CDR2 FNYEAQ. The CDR3 is 15 residues long. CDR3 coding DNA: TGTGCCAGCAGCTCGGTGCCGTATAGCAATCAGCCCCAGCATTTT. It translates to CASSSVPYSNQPQHF.

This clonotype occurred a few times. The rearrangement uses TRBV6-1 and TRBJ2-7; no definite D call. Trimming removed 5 bases at V and 1 base at J, with 15 bases between. This CDR3 comprises 15 residues. Germline CDR1 and CDR2: MNHNS and SASEGT. The chain's CDR3 is CASSRMVDRSYEQYF. For the CDR3, the DNA is TGTGCCAGCAGTAGAATGGTGGACCGTTCCTACGAGCAGTACTTC.

V and J are TRBV2 and TRBJ2-5, with D unclear. CDR3 length: 17 amino acids. The germline V gene has CDR1 SNHLY and CDR2 FYNNEI. V was pared by 1 base and J by 2 bases, with 17 bases between. The CDR3 DNA reads TGTGCCAGCAGTGAAGGTTTTCGGTCCACGACACAAGAGACCCAGTACTTC. Translation gives CASSEGFRSTTQETQYF. The full variable domain, rest sourced from reference TRBV2 and TRBJ2-5, is EPEVTQTPSHQVTQMGQEVILRCVPISNHLYFYWYRQILGQKVEFLVSFYNNEISEKSEIFDDQFSVERPDGSNFTLKIRSTKLEDSAMYFCASSEGFRSTTQETQYFGPGTRLLVL.

In its sample, this clonotype was seen a few times. CDR3 region: CASSPPPGQGYNEQFF. The CDR3 DNA reads as TGTGCCAGCAGTCCGCCACCGGGACAGGGATACAATGAGCAGTTCTTC. The chain couples TRBV12-3 or TRBV12-4 to TRBJ2-1; 9 nucleotides align to TRBD1. V shed 5 bases and J 4 bases; nucleotides not matched to a gene: 9. The CDR3 extends over 16 amino acids.

The J gene is TRBJ2-1, the V gene TRBV5-4; 7 bases fit TRBD2. Germline lookup yields CDR1 SGHNT and CDR2 YYREEE (reference sequence). V trimming: 0 bases; J trimming: 0 bases; junction bases outside the gene matches: 3. The CDR3 runs 16 residues. In nucleotides, the CDR3 is TGTGCCAGCAGCTTGGGGGACTACCGCTCCTACAATGAGCAGTTCTTC. This sequence encodes CASSLGDYRSYNEQFF.

The DNA of the CDR3 is TGCGCCAGCAGCCAAGATCCAGGGAGCTCCTACGAGCAGTACTTC. Encoded protein: CASSQDPGSSYEQYF. This chain joins TRBV4-1 and TRBJ2-7; D may match TRBD1 or TRBD2 (5 bases each). This CDR3 has 15 amino acids. V was cut by 0 bases and J by 0 bases, with 9 bases left in between. CDR1 is MGHRA and CDR2 is YSYEKL in the germline V gene.

V is TRBV25-1 and J is TRBJ1-2; the match to TRBD1 covers 7 bases. The junction had 7 bases not matched to a gene; V was cut back by 5 bases and J by 4 bases. The CDR3 length is 14 residues. Germline-derived CDR1 and CDR2 are MGHDK and SYGVNS. For the CDR3, the DNA is TGTGCCAGCAGTTTAACCGGGACAGCCTATGGCTACACCTTC. Translated, it gives CASSLTGTAYGYTF.